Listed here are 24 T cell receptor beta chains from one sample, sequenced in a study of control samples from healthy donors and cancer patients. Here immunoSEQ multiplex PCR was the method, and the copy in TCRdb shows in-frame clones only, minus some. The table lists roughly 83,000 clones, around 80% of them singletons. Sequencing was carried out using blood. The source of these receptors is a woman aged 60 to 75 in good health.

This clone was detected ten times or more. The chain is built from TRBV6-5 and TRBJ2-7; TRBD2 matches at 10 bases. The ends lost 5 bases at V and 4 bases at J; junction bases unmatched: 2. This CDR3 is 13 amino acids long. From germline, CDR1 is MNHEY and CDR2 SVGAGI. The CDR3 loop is CASSQREGYEQYF. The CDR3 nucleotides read TGTGCCAGCAGTCAGCGGGAGGGGTACGAGCAGTACTTC.

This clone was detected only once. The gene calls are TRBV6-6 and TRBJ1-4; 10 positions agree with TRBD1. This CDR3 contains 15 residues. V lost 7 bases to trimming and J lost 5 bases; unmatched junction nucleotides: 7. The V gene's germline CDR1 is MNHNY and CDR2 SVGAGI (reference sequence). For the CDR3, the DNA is TGTGCCAGCACATCATTGGACAGGGGGAATGAAAAACTGTTTTTT. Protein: CASTSLDRGNEKLFF.

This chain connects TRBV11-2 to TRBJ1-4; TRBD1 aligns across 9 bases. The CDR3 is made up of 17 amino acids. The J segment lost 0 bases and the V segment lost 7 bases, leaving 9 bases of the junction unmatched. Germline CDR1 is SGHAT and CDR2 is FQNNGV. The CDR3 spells CASKGQGNHATNEKLFF. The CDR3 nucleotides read TGTGCCAGCAAAGGACAGGGGAACCACGCAACTAATGAAAAACTGTTTTTT. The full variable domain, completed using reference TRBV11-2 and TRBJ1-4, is EAGVAQSPRYKIIEKRQSVAFWCNPISGHATLYWYQQILGQGPKLLIQFQNNGVVDDSQLPKDRFSAERLKGVDSTLKIQPAKLEDSAVYLCASKGQGNHATNEKLFFGSGTQLSVL.

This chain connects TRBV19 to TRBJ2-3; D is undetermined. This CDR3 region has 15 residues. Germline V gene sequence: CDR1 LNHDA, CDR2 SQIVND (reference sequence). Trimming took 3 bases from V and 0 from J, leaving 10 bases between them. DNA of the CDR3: TGTGCCAGTAGTATTTCGCCTGCTAGCACAGATACGCAGTATTTT. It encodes CASSISPASTDTQYF.

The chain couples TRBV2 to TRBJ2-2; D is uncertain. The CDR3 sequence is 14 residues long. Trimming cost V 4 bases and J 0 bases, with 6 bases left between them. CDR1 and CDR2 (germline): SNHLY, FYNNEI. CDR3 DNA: TGTGCCAGCAGTGCGCTAGCGAACACCGGGGAGCTGTTTTTT. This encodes CASSALANTGELFF.

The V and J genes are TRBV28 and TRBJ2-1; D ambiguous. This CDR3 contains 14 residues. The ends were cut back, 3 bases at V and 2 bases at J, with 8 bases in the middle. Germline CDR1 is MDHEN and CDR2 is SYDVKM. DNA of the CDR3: TGTGCCAGCAGTTTTCCCCCCCCCTACAATGAGCAGTTCTTC. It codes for CASSFPPPYNEQFF.

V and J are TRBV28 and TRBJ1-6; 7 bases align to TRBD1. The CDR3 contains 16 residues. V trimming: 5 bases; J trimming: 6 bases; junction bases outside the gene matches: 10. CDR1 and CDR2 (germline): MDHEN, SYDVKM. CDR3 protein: CASSPITGVSNSPLHF. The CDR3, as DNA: TGTGCCAGCAGTCCCATTACAGGGGTGAGTAATTCACCCCTCCACTTT.

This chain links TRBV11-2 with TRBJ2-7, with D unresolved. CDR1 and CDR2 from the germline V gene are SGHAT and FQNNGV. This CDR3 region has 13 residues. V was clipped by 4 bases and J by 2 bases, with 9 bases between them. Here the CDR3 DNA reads TGTGCCAGCAGCTCACTTCGGGCCTACGAGCAGTACTTC. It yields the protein CASSSLRAYEQYF.

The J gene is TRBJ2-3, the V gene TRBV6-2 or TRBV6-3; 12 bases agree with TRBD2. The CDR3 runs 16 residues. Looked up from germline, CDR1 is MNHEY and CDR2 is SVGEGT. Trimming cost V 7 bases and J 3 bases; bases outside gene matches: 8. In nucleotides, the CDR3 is TGTGCCAGCACCCCATCCGGACTAGCGGGGACAGATACGCAGTATTTT. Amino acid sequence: CASTPSGLAGTDTQYF.

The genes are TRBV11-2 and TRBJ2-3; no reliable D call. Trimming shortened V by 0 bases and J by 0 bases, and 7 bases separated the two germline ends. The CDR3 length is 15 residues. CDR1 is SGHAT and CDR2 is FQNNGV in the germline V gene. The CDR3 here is CASSLDRLSTDTQYF. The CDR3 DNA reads TGTGCCAGCAGCTTAGACAGGTTAAGCACAGATACGCAGTATTTT.

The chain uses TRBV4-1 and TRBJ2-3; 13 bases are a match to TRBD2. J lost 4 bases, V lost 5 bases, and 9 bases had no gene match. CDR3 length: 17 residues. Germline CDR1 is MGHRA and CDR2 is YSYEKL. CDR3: CASSSRLAGGGADTQYF. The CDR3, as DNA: TGCGCCAGCAGCTCTCGACTAGCGGGGGGAGGCGCAGATACGCAGTATTTT.

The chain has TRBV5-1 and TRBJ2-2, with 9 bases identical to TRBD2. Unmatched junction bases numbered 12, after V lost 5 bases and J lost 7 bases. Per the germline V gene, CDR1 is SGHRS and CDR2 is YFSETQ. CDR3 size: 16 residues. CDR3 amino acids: CASSYYGSGRVGELFF. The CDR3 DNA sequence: TGCGCCAGCAGTTATTATGGTAGCGGGAGAGTCGGGGAGCTGTTTTTT.

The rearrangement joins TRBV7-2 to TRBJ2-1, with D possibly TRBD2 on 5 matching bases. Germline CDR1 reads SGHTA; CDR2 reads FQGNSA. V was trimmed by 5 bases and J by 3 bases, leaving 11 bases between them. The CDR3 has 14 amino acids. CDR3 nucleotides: TGTGCCAGCAGCCCGGGGATCAGCTACAATGAGCAGTTCTTC. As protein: CASSPGISYNEQFF.

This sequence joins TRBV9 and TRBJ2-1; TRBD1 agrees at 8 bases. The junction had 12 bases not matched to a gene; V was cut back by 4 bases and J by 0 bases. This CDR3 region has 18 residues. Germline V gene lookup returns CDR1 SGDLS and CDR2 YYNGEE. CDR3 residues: CASSLNPGGASSYNEQFF. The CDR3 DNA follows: TGTGCCAGCAGCCTAAACCCAGGGGGCGCCAGCTCCTACAATGAGCAGTTCTTC.

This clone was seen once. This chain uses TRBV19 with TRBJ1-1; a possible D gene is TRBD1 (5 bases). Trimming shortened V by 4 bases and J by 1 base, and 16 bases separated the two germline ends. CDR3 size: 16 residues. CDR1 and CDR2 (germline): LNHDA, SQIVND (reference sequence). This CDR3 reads CASSTTLRGENTEAFF. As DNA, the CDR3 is TGTGCCAGTAGTACGACTCTACGGGGGGAGAACACTGAAGCTTTCTTT.

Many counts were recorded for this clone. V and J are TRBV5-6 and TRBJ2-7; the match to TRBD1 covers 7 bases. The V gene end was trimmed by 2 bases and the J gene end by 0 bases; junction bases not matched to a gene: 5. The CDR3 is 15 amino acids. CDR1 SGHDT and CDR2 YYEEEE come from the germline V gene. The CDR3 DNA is TGTGCCAGCAGCTTTTTCAGGGGGAGCTCCTACGAGCAGTACTTC. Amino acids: CASSFFRGSSYEQYF.

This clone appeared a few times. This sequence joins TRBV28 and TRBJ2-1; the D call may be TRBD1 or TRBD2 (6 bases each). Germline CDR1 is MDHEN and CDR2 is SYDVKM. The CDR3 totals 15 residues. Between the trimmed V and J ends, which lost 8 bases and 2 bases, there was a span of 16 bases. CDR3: CASSPGGSTYNEQFF. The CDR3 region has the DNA TGTGCCAGCTCCCCCGGGGGCTCAACCTACAATGAGCAGTTCTTC. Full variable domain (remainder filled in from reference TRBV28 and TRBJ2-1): DVKVTQSSRYLVKRTGEKVFLECVQDMDHENMFWYRQDPGLGLRLIYFSYDVKMKEKGDIPEGYSVSREKKERFSLILESASTNQTSMYLCASSPGGSTYNEQFFGPGTRLTVL.

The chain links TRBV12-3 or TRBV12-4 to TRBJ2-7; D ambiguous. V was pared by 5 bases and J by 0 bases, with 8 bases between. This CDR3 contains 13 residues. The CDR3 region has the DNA TGTGCCAGCAGTCCGGAGAGCTCCTACGAGCAGTACTTC. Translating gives CASSPESSYEQYF.

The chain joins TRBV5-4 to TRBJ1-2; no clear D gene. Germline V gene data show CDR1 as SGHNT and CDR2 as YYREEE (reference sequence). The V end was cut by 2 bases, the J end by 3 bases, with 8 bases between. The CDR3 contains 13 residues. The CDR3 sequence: CASSFGGDYGYTF. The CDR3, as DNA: TGTGCCAGCAGCTTTGGCGGGGACTATGGCTACACCTTC. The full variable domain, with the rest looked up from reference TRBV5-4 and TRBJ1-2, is ETGVTQSPTHLIKTRGQQVTLRCSSQSGHNTVSWYQQALGQGPQFIFQYYREEENGRGNFPPRFSGLQFPNYSSELNVNALELDDSALYLCASSFGGDYGYTFGSGTRLTVV.

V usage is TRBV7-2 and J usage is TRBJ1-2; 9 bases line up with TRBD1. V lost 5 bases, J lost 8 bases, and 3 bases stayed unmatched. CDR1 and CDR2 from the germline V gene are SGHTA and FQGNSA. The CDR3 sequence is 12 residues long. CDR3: CASSLGQGGYTF. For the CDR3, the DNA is TGTGCCAGCAGCCTTGGACAGGGGGGCTACACCTTC.

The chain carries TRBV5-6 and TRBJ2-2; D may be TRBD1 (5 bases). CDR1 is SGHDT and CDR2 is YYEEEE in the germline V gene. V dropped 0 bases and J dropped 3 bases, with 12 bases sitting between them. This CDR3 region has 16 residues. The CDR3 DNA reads TGTGCCAGCAGCTTGGAAGGGGCGGCGTACACCGGGGAGCTGTTTTTT. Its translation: CASSLEGAAYTGELFF.

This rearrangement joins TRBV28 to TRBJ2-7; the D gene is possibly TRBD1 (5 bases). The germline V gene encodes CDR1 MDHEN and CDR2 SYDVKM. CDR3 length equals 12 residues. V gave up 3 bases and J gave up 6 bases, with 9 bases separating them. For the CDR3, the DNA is TGTGCCAGCAGTTTCTCAGGGTCCGAGCAGTACTTC. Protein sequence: CASSFSGSEQYF. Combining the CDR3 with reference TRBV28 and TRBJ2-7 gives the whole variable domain DVKVTQSSRYLVKRTGEKVFLECVQDMDHENMFWYRQDPGLGLRLIYFSYDVKMKEKGDIPEGYSVSREKKERFSLILESASTNQTSMYLCASSFSGSEQYFGPGTRLTVT.

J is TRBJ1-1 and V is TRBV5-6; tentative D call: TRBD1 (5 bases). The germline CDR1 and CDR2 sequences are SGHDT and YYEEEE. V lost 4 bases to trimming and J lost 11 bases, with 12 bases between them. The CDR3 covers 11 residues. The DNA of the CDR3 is TGTGCCAGCAGCCGGGGGGGTTCTGCTTTCTTT. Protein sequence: CASSRGGSAFF.

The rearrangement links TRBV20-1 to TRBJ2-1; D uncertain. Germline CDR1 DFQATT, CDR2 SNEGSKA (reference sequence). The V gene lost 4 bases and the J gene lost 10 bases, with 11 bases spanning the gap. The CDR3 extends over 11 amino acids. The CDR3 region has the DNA TGCAGTGCTACGACCCAGGCAGAGCAGTTCTTC. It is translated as CSATTQAEQFF.